This entry lists 13 T cell receptor beta chains sequenced from one sample in a study of T cell changes during pregnancy in multiple sclerosis (dated by TCRdb to 2018 to 2020). The receptor library was made with the immunoSEQ multiplex PCR assay. TCRdb mirrors the immuneACCESS table, restricted to in-frame sequences. Some clones are absent from its copies; in checked studies, under half trace to an unresolved V gene, and the reason for the others is unknown. This sample gives some 130,000 clones in total; roughly 96% of them show up just once. Jointly, the top ten make up 0.4% to 0.5% of the sample. The sequences come from peripheral blood, collected after pregnancy. These receptors originate from a female donor with multiple sclerosis, enrolled in a pregnancy study.

This clone was found once. The genes are TRBV19 and TRBJ1-1, with TRBD1 as a possible D gene (5 bases). In germline, CDR1 is LNHDA, CDR2 SQIVND (reference sequence). CDR3 length: 19 residues. V lost 3 bases, J lost 1 base, and 24 bases lay in between. CDR3: CASSIDPPTWRDPNTEAFF. Written as DNA, the CDR3 is TGTGCCAGTAGTATTGATCCACCCACCTGGCGGGACCCGAACACTGAAGCTTTCTTT.

The chain employs TRBV18 and TRBJ1-5, with unresolved D. CDR3 length: 15 amino acids. Trimming took off 2 bases at V and 6 bases at J, with 14 bases between the two ends. Germline CDR1 and CDR2: KGHSH and LQKENI. In DNA, the CDR3 is TGTGCCAGCTCACCAGTGGGAGGAGGCGGTCAGCCCCAGCATTTT. Encoded protein: CASSPVGGGGQPQHF. The variable domain in full, with the rest retrieved from reference TRBV18 and TRBJ1-5, is NAGVMQNPRHLVRRRGQEARLRCSPMKGHSHVYWYRQLPEEGLKFMVYLQKENIIDESGMPKERFSAEFPKEGPSILRIQQVVRGDSAAYFCASSPVGGGGQPQHFGDGTRLSIL.

The rearrangement uses TRBV15 and TRBJ2-6; unclear D gene. Trimming removed 0 bases from V and 1 base from J, with 7 bases in between. There are 16 residues in the CDR3. Looked up from germline, CDR1 is LNHNV and CDR2 is YYDKDF (reference sequence). DNA for the CDR3: TGTGCCACCAGCAGAGATCTCGGGTCTGGGGCCAACGTCCTGACTTTC. Its translation is CATSRDLGSGANVLTF.

V and J are TRBV21-1 and TRBJ2-1; the D segment call TRBD2 is taken from the table without a DNA check. TRBV21-1 is annotated as a pseudogene. The CDR3 has 16 amino acids. The CDR3, as DNA: TGTGCCAGCAGCAGAGGGCGACACGGTCTCGGCAATGAGCAGTTCTTC. Residues: CASSRGRHGLGNEQFF.

Remarks on this clone: Mismatch with germline at one junction end may stem from a read error. The chain links TRBV19 to TRBJ1-5; 8 bases match TRBD1. There are 16 residues in the CDR3. The germline V gene has CDR1 LNHDA and CDR2 SQIVND (reference sequence). CDR3 amino acids: CASSIGTGDSNQPQHF. CDR3 bases: TGTGCCAGTAGCATAGGGACAGGAGATAGCAATCAGCCCCAGCATTTT.

This chain links TRBV15 with TRBJ2-7; unclear D gene. Trimming took off 0 bases at V and 3 bases at J, with 3 bases between the two ends. The CDR3 is 12 residues long. CDR1 and CDR2 from the germline V gene are LNHNV and YYDKDF (reference sequence). The CDR3 region is CATSRDYYEQYF. CDR3 nucleotide sequence: TGTGCCACCAGCAGAGACTACTACGAGCAGTACTTC.

This sequence joins TRBV15 and TRBJ2-1, with D perhaps matching TRBD2 (7 bases). This CDR3 comprises 16 residues. Germline CDR1 is LNHNV and CDR2 is YYDKDF (reference sequence). Trimming stripped 1 base from V and 2 bases from J, with 12 bases between. The CDR3: CATSRGREGAYNEQFF. The CDR3 region has the DNA TGTGCCACCAGCAGAGGAAGGGAGGGGGCCTACAATGAGCAGTTCTTC.

This clone was seen only once. The J gene is TRBJ2-2, the V gene TRBV7-9; possibly TRBD1 for D (6 bases). The length of the CDR3 is 16 residues. V gave up 0 bases and J gave up 3 bases, with 11 bases separating them. Per germline, CDR1 SEHNR and CDR2 FQNEAQ (reference sequence). CDR3 sequence reads: CASSLARTVYTGELFF. The DNA for the CDR3 is TGTGCCAGCAGCTTAGCCCGGACAGTCTACACCGGGGAGCTGTTTTTT.

This clone was counted a few times. V usage is TRBV29-1 and J usage is TRBJ2-6; D is undetermined. This CDR3 is 14 amino acids long. Trimming shortened V by 4 bases and J by 1 base, and 8 bases separated the two germline ends. Germline V gene data show CDR1 as SQVTM and CDR2 as ANQGSEA. CDR3 sequence (DNA): TGCAGCGTTGTAGCAGAATCTGGGGCCAACGTCCTGACTTTC. Its protein is CSVVAESGANVLTF.

In this sample, this clone turned up a few times. The V and J genes are TRBV28 and TRBJ1-1, with D perhaps matching TRBD1 (5 bases). Trimming stripped 5 bases from V and 0 bases from J, with 7 bases between. The CDR3 sequence is 13 residues long. Germline V lookup: CDR1 MDHEN, CDR2 SYDVKM. Written as DNA, the CDR3 is TGTGCCAGCAGTAGACAGATGAACACTGAAGCTTTCTTT. This sequence encodes CASSRQMNTEAFF.

The chain recombines TRBV14 with TRBJ2-1; 9 bases line up with TRBD2. Trimming removed 0 bases from V and 9 bases from J; junction bases left unmatched: 12. The CDR3 totals 17 residues. The V gene's germline CDR1 is SGHDN and CDR2 FVKESK. The CDR3 reads CASSQEWASGNLGEQFF. The CDR3 DNA follows: TGTGCCAGCAGCCAAGAGTGGGCTAGCGGGAATCTAGGTGAGCAGTTCTTC.

The rearrangement uses TRBV15 and TRBJ2-3, with a possible D match to TRBD2 (5 bases). V was cut by 4 bases and J by 8 bases, with 19 bases left in between. Germline V gives CDR1 LNHNV, CDR2 YYDKDF (reference sequence). This CDR3 has 15 amino acids. CDR3 region: CATSKGHFEAGTQYF. The CDR3 region has the DNA TGTGCCACCAGCAAAGGCCATTTCGAGGCGGGTACGCAGTATTTT. Complete variable domain (other parts from reference TRBV15 and TRBJ2-3): DAMVIQNPRYQVTQFGKPVTLSCSQTLNHNVMYWYQQKSSQAPKLLFHYYDKDFNNEADTPDNFQSRRPNTSFCFLDIRSPGLGDTAMYLCATSKGHFEAGTQYFGPGTRLTVL.

V gene TRBV27 combines with J gene TRBJ2-3; perhaps TRBD2 as D (5 bases). CDR1 and CDR2 from the germline V gene are MNHEY and SMNVEV (reference sequence). The CDR3 totals 12 residues. The V gene lost 8 bases and the J gene lost 2 bases, with 8 bases spanning the gap. The CDR3 is CASRDFTDTQYF. The CDR3 nucleotides read TGTGCCAGCCGGGATTTCACAGATACGCAGTATTTT.